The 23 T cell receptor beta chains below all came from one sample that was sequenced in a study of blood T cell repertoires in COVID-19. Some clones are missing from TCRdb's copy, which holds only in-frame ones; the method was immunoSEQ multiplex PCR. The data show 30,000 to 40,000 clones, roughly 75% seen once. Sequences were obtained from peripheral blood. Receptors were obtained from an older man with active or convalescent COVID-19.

CDR3: CASSLSLAGISELFF. The CDR3 bases are TGTGCCAGCAGTTTATCCCTAGCGGGAATTAGTGAGCTGTTTTTT. This chain connects TRBV27 to TRBJ2-2; 9 positions match TRBD2. CDR1 is MNHEY, CDR2 SMNVEV, per germline (reference sequence). The CDR3 is made up of 15 amino acids. V lost 0 bases, J lost 11 bases, and 7 bases stayed unmatched.

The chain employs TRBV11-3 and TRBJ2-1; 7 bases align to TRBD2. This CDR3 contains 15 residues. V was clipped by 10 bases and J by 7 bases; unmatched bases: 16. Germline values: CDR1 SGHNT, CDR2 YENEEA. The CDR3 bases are TGTGCCACCGAGAGGTGGGGCGGGAGAGGGAATGAGCAGTTCTTC. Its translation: CATERWGGRGNEQFF. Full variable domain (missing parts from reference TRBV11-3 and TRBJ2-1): EAGVVQSPRYKIIEKKQPVAFWCNPISGHNTLYWYLQNLGQGPELLIRYENEEAVDDSQLPKDRFSAERLKGVDSTLKIQPAELGDSAVYLCATERWGGRGNEQFFGPGTRLTVL.

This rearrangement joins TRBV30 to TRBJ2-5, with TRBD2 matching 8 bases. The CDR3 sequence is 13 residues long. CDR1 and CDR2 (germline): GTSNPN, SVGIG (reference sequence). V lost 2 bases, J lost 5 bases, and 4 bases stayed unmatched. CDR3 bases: TGTGCCTGGAGTAAAATAGCGGGGGAGACCCAGTACTTC. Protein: CAWSKIAGETQYF.

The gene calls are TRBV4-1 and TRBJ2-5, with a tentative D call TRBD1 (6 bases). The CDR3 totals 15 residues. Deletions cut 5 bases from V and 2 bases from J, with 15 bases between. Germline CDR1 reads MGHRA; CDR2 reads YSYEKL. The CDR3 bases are TGCGCCAGCAGCATGTTGACCACAGGGCAAGAGACCCAGTACTTC. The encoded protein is CASSMLTTGQETQYF.

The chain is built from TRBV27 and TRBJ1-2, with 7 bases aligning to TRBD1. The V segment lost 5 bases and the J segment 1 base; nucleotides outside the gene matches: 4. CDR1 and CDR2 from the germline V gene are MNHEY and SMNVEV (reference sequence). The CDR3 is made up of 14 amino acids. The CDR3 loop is CASSRQGHNYGYTF. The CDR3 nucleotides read TGTGCCAGCAGTAGACAGGGCCATAACTATGGCTACACCTTC.

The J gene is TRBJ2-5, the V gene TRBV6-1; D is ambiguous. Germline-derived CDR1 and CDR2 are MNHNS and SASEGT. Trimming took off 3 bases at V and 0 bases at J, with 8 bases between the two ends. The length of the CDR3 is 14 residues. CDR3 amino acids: CASSDIEYQETQYF. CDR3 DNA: TGTGCCAGCAGTGACATAGAGTACCAAGAGACCCAGTACTTC.

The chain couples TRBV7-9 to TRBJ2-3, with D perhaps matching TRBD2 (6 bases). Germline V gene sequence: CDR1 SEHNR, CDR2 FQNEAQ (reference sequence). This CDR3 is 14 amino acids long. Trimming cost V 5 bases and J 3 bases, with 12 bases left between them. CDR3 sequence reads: CASSRRLVTDTQYF. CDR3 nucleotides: TGTGCCAGCAGCCGCAGACTAGTGACAGATACGCAGTATTTT.

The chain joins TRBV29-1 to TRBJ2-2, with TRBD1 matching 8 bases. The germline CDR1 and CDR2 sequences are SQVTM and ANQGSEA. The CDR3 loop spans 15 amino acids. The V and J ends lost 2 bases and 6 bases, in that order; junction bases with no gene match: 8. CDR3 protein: CSVESQTGDAGELFF. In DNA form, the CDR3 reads TGCAGCGTTGAATCCCAGACAGGGGATGCCGGGGAGCTGTTTTTT.

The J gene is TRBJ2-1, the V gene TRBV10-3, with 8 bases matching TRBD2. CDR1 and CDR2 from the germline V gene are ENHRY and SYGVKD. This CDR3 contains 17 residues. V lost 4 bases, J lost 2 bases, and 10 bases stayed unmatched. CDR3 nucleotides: TGTGCCATCAGTGGGAGCTCTAGCGGGTCCACCTACAATGAGCAGTTCTTC. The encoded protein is CAISGSSSGSTYNEQFF.

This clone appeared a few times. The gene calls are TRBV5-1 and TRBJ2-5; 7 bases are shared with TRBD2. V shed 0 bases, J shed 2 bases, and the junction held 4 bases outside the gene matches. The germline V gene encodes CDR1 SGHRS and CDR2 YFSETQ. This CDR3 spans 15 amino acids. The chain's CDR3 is CASSLAGTTQETQYF. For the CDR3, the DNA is TGCGCCAGCAGCTTGGCCGGGACTACACAAGAGACCCAGTACTTC.

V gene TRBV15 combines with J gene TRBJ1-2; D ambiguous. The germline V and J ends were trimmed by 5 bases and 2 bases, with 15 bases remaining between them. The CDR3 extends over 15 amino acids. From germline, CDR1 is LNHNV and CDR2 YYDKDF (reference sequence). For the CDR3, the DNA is TGTGCCACCAGCGTGGGCCTACCGGGGAACTATGGCTACACCTTC. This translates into CATSVGLPGNYGYTF.

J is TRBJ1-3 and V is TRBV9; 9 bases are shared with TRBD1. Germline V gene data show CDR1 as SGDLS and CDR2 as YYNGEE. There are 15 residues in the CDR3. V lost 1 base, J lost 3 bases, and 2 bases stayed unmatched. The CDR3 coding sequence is TGTGCCAGCAGCGTAAGGACAGGGGTTGGAAACACCATATATTTT. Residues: CASSVRTGVGNTIYF.

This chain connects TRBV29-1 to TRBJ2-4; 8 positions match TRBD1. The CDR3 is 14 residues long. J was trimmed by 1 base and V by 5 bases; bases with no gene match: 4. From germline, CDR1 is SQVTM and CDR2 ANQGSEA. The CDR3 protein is CSVSYRGAKNIQYF. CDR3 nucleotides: TGCAGCGTTTCCTACAGGGGGGCCAAAAACATTCAGTACTTC.

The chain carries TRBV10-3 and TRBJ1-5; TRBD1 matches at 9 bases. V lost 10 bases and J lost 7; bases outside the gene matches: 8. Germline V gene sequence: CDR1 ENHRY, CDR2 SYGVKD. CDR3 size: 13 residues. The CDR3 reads CASRTGAGQPQHF. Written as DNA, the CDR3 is TGTGCCAGCAGGACAGGGGCAGGACAGCCCCAGCATTTT.

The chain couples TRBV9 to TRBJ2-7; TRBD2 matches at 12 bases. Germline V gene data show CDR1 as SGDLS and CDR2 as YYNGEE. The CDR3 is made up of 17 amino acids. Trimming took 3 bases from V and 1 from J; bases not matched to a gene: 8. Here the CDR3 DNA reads TGTGCCAGCAGCGCGGGACTAGCGGGTCTGCCGTCCTACGAGCAGTACTTC. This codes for CASSAGLAGLPSYEQYF. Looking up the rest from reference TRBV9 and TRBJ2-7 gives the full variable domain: DSGVTQTPKHLITATGQRVTLRCSPRSGDLSVYWYQQSLDQGLQFLIQYYNGEERAKGNILERFSAQQFPDLHSELNLSSLELGDSALYFCASSAGLAGLPSYEQYFGPGTRLTVT.

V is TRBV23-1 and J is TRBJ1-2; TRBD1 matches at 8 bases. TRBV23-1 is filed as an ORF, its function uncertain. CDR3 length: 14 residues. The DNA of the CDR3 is TGCGTCTCAACAGGGGGTGGCCGTGGCTATGGCTACACCTTC. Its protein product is CVSTGGGRGYGYTF.

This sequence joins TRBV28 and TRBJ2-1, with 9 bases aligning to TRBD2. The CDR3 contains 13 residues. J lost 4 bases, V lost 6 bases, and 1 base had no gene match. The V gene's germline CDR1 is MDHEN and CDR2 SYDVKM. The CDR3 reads CASSLAGYNEQFF. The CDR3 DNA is TGTGCCAGCAGCCTAGCGGGGTACAATGAGCAGTTCTTC.

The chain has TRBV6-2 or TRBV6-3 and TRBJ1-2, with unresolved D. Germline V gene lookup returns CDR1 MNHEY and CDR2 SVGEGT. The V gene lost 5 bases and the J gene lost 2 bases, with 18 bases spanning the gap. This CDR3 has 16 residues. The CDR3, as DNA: TGTGCCAGCAGTGATATGTGGGAGGAATTAAACTATGGCTACACCTTC. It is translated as CASSDMWEELNYGYTF.

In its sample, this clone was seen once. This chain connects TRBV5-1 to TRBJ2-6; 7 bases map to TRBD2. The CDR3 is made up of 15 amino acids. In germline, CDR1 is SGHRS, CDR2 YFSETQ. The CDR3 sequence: CASRLAVSGANVLTF. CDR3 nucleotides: TGCGCAAGTCGGCTAGCGGTGTCTGGGGCCAACGTCCTGACTTTC. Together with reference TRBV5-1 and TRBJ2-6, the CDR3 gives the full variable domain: KAGVTQTPRYLIKTRGQQVTLSCSPISGHRSVSWYQQTPGQGLQFLFEYFSETQRNKGNFPGRFSGRQFSNSRSEMNVSTLELGDSALYLCASRLAVSGANVLTFGAGSRLTVL.

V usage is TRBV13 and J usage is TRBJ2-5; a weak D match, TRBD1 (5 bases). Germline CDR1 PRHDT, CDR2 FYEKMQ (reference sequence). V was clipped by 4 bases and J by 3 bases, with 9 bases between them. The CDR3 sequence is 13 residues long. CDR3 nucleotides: TGTGCCAGCAGCTACCTGACAGAAGAGACCCAGTACTTC. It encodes CASSYLTEETQYF.

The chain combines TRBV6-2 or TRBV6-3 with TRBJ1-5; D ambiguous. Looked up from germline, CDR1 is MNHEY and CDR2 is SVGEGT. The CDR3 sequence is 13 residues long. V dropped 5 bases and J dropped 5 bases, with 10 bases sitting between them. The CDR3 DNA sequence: TGTGCCAGCAGTCCCCAAGCGGATCAGCCCCAGCATTTT. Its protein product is CASSPQADQPQHF.

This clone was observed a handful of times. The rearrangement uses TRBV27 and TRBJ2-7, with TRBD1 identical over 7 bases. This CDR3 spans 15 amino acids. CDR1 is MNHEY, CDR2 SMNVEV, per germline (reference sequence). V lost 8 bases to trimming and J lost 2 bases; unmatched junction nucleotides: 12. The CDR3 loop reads CASFRKGTDPYEQYF. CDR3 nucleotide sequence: TGTGCCAGCTTCCGAAAAGGGACAGACCCCTACGAGCAGTACTTC.

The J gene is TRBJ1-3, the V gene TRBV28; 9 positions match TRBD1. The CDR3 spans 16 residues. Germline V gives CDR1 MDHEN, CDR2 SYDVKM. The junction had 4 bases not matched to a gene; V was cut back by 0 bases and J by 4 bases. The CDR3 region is CASSLWGTGLGNTIYF. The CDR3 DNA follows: TGTGCCAGCAGTTTATGGGGGACAGGGCTAGGAAACACCATATATTTT. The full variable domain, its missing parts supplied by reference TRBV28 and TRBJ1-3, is DVKVTQSSRYLVKRTGEKVFLECVQDMDHENMFWYRQDPGLGLRLIYFSYDVKMKEKGDIPEGYSVSREKKERFSLILESASTNQTSMYLCASSLWGTGLGNTIYFGEGSWLTVV.